This TCR beta chain was observed in a study of T cell responses to AZD1222 COVID-19 vaccine. General study findings and limits: Females made up more of the donors, who were largely white British, and clonal diversity may have come out too low. Repertoire collection took place solely once the T cell response had peaked. Baseline seropositivity characterized only a handful of AZD1222 recipients.

This table comes from immunoSEQ multiplex PCR, and its TCRdb copy is limited to in-frame clones, with some not included. The sample shows approximately 97,000 clones, about 91% of them seen only once. For this clone: What it binds is not known.

Trimming removed 7 bases from V and 2 bases from J, with 18 bases in between. Germline CDR1 is LGHNT and CDR2 is FRNRAP. The CDR3 totals 16 residues. The rearrangement uses TRBV12-5 and TRBJ1-5; D not resolved. Sample: peripheral blood, taken on day 0 of AZD1222 vaccination. This TCR derives from an adult in good health. The CDR3 DNA reads TGTGCTAGTGATTATTCGGGTGGGTTAGGCAATCAGCCCCAGCATTTT. This encodes CASDYSGGLGNQPQHF.